A single sample is the source of the 2 T cell receptor beta chains below, sequenced in a study of blood T cell repertoires in COVID-19. The table came from immunoSEQ multiplex PCR; TCRdb's copy has only in-frame clones and leaves some out. In the table there are some 350,000 clones, approximately 87% of which are singletons. Sequenced material: peripheral blood. The receptors come from a woman in her forties or fifties with COVID-19, enrolled during active disease.

This chain joins TRBV27 and TRBJ1-5; 11 bases match TRBD1. This CDR3 has 15 residues. Per germline, CDR1 MNHEY and CDR2 SMNVEV (reference sequence). With 5 bases clipped from V and 9 bases from J, the junction kept 9 bases outside the gene matches. The CDR3 sequence is CASSLTGTGGLPQHF. CDR3 bases: TGTGCCAGCAGTCTAACCGGGACAGGGGGTCTGCCCCAGCATTTT.

J is TRBJ1-1 and V is TRBV7-9, with no clear D. Germline CDR1 reads SEHNR; CDR2 reads FQNEAQ (reference sequence). The CDR3 extends over 14 amino acids. Trimming stripped 4 bases from V and 0 bases from J, with 9 bases between. Here the CDR3 reads CASSSAVLNTEAFF. The CDR3 DNA sequence: TGTGCCAGCAGCTCCGCGGTCCTGAACACTGAAGCTTTCTTT.